A single sample is the source of the 23 T cell receptor beta chains below, sequenced in a study of regulatory T cells in long-lasting Graves disease. Building the TCR beta libraries relied on iRepertoire HTBI primers, and CDR3 regions underwent Arm-PCR. TCRdb independently ran MiXCR on the multiplex PCR reads; one entry per CDR3 protein. This table has about 220,000 distinct CDR3 sequences, roughly 18% appearing once. Time point noted: newly diagnosed GD, antithyroid drugs for less than 3 months. PBMC RNA was the source of the TCR library. The sample was also reused in another study, on T cells in Graves' hyperthyroidism and ophthalmopathy.

The source material was peripheral blood mononuclear cells (PBMCs), sampled at new diagnosis, from a patient treated with antithyroid drugs. All receptors derive from a woman aged 25 to 39 with Graves disease.

The sample holds many counts of this clonotype. CDR3 sequence (DNA): TGTGCCAGCAGTGATTTTAGCGGGAGATCCTACGAGCAGTACTTC. Residues: CASSDFSGRSYEQYF. This chain uses TRBV25-1 with TRBJ2-7, with 9 bases aligning to TRBD2. The CDR3 is 15 amino acids. The trim removed 3 bases at V and 1 base at J, leaving 4 bases unmatched. Germline assignment: CDR1 MGHDK and CDR2 SYGVNS.

The chain links TRBV3-1 to TRBJ1-4; D not resolved. Germline V CDR1 and CDR2: LGHDT, YNNKEL (reference sequence). Trimming shortened V by 3 bases and J by 10 bases, and 15 bases separated the two germline ends. The CDR3 is 14 residues long. CDR3 loop: CASSQGRQYLKLFF. In nucleotides, the CDR3 is TGTGCCAGCAGCCAGGGCAGGCAATATCTAAAACTGTTTTTT.

The rearrangement uses TRBV28 and TRBJ1-5; D is possibly TRBD1 (5 bases). The CDR3 loop spans 13 amino acids. V lost 3 bases to trimming and J lost 9 bases, with 12 bases between them. Germline lookup yields CDR1 MDHEN and CDR2 SYDVKM. This CDR3 reads CASSLPGGLPQHF. The CDR3 DNA reads TGTGCCAGCAGTTTGCCTGGGGGTCTGCCCCAGCATTTT.

This clonotype occurred many times. The chain joins TRBV28 to TRBJ1-3; TRBD1 matches 9 bases. The CDR3 runs to 14 residues. In germline, CDR1 is MDHEN, CDR2 SYDVKM. J lost 4 bases, V lost 5 bases, and 3 bases had no gene match. The CDR3 nucleotides read TGTGCCAGCAGTATCACAGGGGGCGGAAACACCATATATTTT. Its translation is CASSITGGGNTIYF.

The chain carries TRBV5-5 and TRBJ1-6, with D possibly being TRBD1 (5 bases). Trimming left V 6 bases short and J 0 bases short, with 13 bases between. CDR3 length: 16 residues. Looked up from germline, CDR1 is SGHKS and CDR2 is YYEKEE (reference sequence). In DNA form, the CDR3 reads TGTGCCAGCAATAAGGACAAGAGCTCCTATAATTCACCCCTCCACTTT. Residues: CASNKDKSSYNSPLHF. Full variable domain (missing parts from reference TRBV5-5 and TRBJ1-6): DAGVTQSPTHLIKTRGQQVTLRCSPISGHKSVSWYQQVLGQGPQFIFQYYEKEERGRGNFPDRFSARQFPNYSSELNVNALLLGDSALYLCASNKDKSSYNSPLHFGNGTRLTVT.

This clonotype has a count of ten or more. V gene TRBV30 combines with J gene TRBJ1-5; D gene uncertain. The CDR3 has 15 amino acids. V was shortened by 0 bases and J by 2 bases, with 11 bases between the two germline ends. CDR1 GTSNPN and CDR2 SVGIG come from the germline V gene (reference sequence). CDR3 residues: CAWSVGIRGNQPQHF. CDR3 sequence (DNA): TGTGCCTGGAGTGTCGGAATTAGGGGCAATCAGCCCCAGCATTTT.

The V call is TRBV7-9, the J call TRBJ2-7, with D unresolved. The CDR3 runs to 12 residues. V lost 5 bases to trimming and J lost 4 bases, with 9 bases between them. Germline V gene lookup returns CDR1 SEHNR and CDR2 FQNEAQ (reference sequence). The CDR3: CASSTQSYEQYF. The DNA of the CDR3 is TGTGCCAGCAGCACGCAATCGTACGAGCAGTACTTC.

V gene TRBV5-5 combines with J gene TRBJ2-1, with D hard to call. Trimming pared 1 base from V and 2 bases from J, leaving 7 bases between. Germline lookup yields CDR1 SGHKS and CDR2 YYEKEE (reference sequence). This CDR3 region has 14 residues. The CDR3 DNA follows: TGTGCCAGCAGCTTGATCCTGACCTACAATGAGCAGTTCTTC. Translating it yields CASSLILTYNEQFF.

This clonotype occurred many times. The CDR3 DNA is TGCGCCAGCAGCTTGGGAGGGGAAGCTTTCTTT. Translated: CASSLGGEAFF. The chain is built from TRBV5-1 and TRBJ1-1; D gene unclear. The CDR3 loop spans 11 amino acids. Germline V gene data show CDR1 as SGHRS and CDR2 as YFSETQ. V was cut by 0 bases and J by 8 bases, with 5 bases left in between.

This clonotype was detected ten times or more. CDR3 in DNA: TGTGCCAGCAGTCCTACAGGGGCGCACTATGGCTACACCTTC. This gives the protein CASSPTGAHYGYTF. The chain is built from TRBV6-1 and TRBJ1-2; 7 bases align to TRBD1. Germline V gene sequence: CDR1 MNHNS, CDR2 SASEGT. Losses at the gene ends were 5 bases for V and 3 bases for J; bases not matched to a gene: 6. The CDR3 totals 14 residues.

This clonotype was detected ten times or more. V and J are TRBV12-3 or TRBV12-4 and TRBJ1-2; D is undetermined. The CDR3 runs 13 residues. The V gene lost 1 base and the J gene lost 7 bases, with 10 bases spanning the gap. The CDR3: CASSLVLVGGYTF. The CDR3 coding sequence is TGTGCCAGCAGTTTAGTCCTCGTTGGTGGCTACACCTTC.

This clonotype appeared many times. This chain joins TRBV6-5 and TRBJ1-1, with 7 positions matching TRBD1. Trimming took 0 bases from V and 6 from J; bases not matched to a gene: 4. The CDR3 has 14 residues. Germline CDR1 reads MNHEY; CDR2 reads SVGAGI. The CDR3 spells CASSYSTGFAEAFF. The CDR3 DNA is TGTGCCAGCAGTTACTCGACAGGGTTTGCTGAAGCTTTCTTT.

Ten or more counts support this clonotype. The chain employs TRBV6-1 and TRBJ2-1, with D unclear. The length of the CDR3 is 12 residues. The V gene's germline CDR1 is MNHNS and CDR2 SASEGT. V was pared by 8 bases and J by 5 bases, with 10 bases between. CDR3 protein: CASSPRNNEQFF. The CDR3 DNA reads TGTGCCAGCTCCCCCCGGAACAATGAGCAGTTCTTC.

At least ten counts were recorded for this clonotype. This rearrangement joins TRBV6-1 to TRBJ2-1; 10 bases fit TRBD2. This CDR3 is 15 amino acids long. Germline-derived CDR1 and CDR2 are MNHNS and SASEGT. The J segment lost 7 bases and the V segment lost 4 bases, leaving 7 bases of the junction unmatched. CDR3 DNA: TGTGCCAGCAGTGCGGCTAGCGGGAGATCAAATGAGCAGTTCTTC. Protein: CASSAASGRSNEQFF.

This clonotype occurred many times. The V gene is TRBV27, the J gene TRBJ2-7; 8 bases are shared with TRBD1. The germline gives CDR1 MNHEY, CDR2 SMNVEV (reference sequence). Germline trimming cut 2 bases from V and 5 bases from J; bases unmatched to any gene: 8. CDR3 length: 15 amino acids. CDR3 sequence (DNA): TGTGCCAGCAGTTTACTGGACAGGGTTACCCACGAGCAGTACTTC. It translates to CASSLLDRVTHEQYF.

As to this clonotype: Possible read error: a much larger clone is one base away. V gene TRBV9 combines with J gene TRBJ2-1, with D possibly being TRBD1 (6 bases). V lost 0 bases to trimming and J lost 8 bases, with 15 bases between them. Germline CDR1 and CDR2: SGDLS and YYNGEE. This CDR3 contains 15 residues. The CDR3: CASSVAQGSYDEQFF. DNA for the CDR3: TGTGCCAGCAGCGTAGCGCAGGGGAGTTACGATGAGCAGTTCTTC.

This clonotype was seen at least ten times. V usage is TRBV30 and J usage is TRBJ1-5, with a possible D match to TRBD1 (5 bases). The CDR3 runs 12 residues. V was pared by 5 bases and J by 1 base, with 6 bases between. CDR1 is GTSNPN, CDR2 SVGIG, per germline (reference sequence). The CDR3 loop reads CAWRGSNQPQHF. For the CDR3, the DNA is TGTGCCTGGCGGGGGAGCAATCAGCCCCAGCATTTT.

This clonotype was observed a few times. V and J are TRBV7-9 and TRBJ2-3; D gene ambiguous. The CDR3 runs to 16 residues. CDR1 SEHNR and CDR2 FQNEAQ come from the germline V gene (reference sequence). Trimming removed 2 bases at V and 2 bases at J, with 14 bases between. CDR3 DNA sequence: TGTGCCAGCAGCTTACTCGAAACGCGGAACACAGATACGCAGTATTTT. Translation: CASSLLETRNTDTQYF.

The sample holds many counts of this clonotype. The junction differs from germline at one of its ends, possibly a read error. The gene calls are TRBV7-9 and TRBJ2-4; 7 positions agree with TRBD2. CDR3 length: 13 residues. CDR1 and CDR2 from the germline V gene are SEHNR and FQNEAQ (reference sequence). CDR3 protein: CASSLDQLASSHF. CDR3 DNA: TGTGCCAGCAGCTTAGATCAACTAGCGAGTTCGCACTTC. Full variable domain (missing parts from reference TRBV7-9 and TRBJ2-4): DTGVSQNPRHKITKRGQNVTFRCDPISEHNRLYWYRQTLGQGPEFLTYFQNEAQLEKSRLLSDRFSAERPKGSFSTLEIQRTEQGDSAMYLCASSLDQLASSHFGAGTRLSVL.

The chain carries TRBV13 and TRBJ1-4; the D gene is possibly TRBD1 (5 bases). Trimming cost V 1 base and J 12 bases, with 15 bases left between them. The CDR3 is 14 amino acids. Germline assignment: CDR1 PRHDT and CDR2 FYEKMQ (reference sequence). CDR3 amino acids: CASSLEKRWGELFF. Here the CDR3 DNA reads TGTGCCAGCAGCTTAGAAAAGCGTTGGGGGGAACTGTTTTTT.

There are many counts of this clonotype. V gene TRBV28 combines with J gene TRBJ2-1; D gene ambiguous. Germline loops: CDR1 MDHEN, CDR2 SYDVKM. Trimming removed 1 base at V and 10 bases at J, with 8 bases between. The CDR3 runs to 12 residues. The CDR3: CASSLSVGEQFF. CDR3 sequence (DNA): TGTGCCAGCAGTTTATCAGTCGGCGAGCAGTTCTTC. Drawing the rest from reference TRBV28 and TRBJ2-1, the complete variable domain is DVKVTQSSRYLVKRTGEKVFLECVQDMDHENMFWYRQDPGLGLRLIYFSYDVKMKEKGDIPEGYSVSREKKERFSLILESASTNQTSMYLCASSLSVGEQFFGPGTRLTVL.

This clonotype was seen at least ten times. The J gene is TRBJ2-7, the V gene TRBV6-1, with D perhaps matching TRBD1 (5 bases). Germline CDR1 and CDR2: MNHNS and SASEGT. Trimming shortened V by 10 bases and J by 0 bases, and 10 bases separated the two germline ends. CDR3 length equals 12 residues. The CDR3 bases are TGTGCCATCGGACATGTCTCCTACGAGCAGTACTTC. Protein: CAIGHVSYEQYF.

This clonotype has a count of ten or more. The rearrangement joins TRBV24-1 to TRBJ2-6; D remains ambiguous. Germline V gives CDR1 KGHDR, CDR2 SFDVKD. The CDR3 contains 14 residues. The V gene lost 7 bases and the J gene lost 3 bases, with 9 bases spanning the gap. The CDR3 loop is CATSSGFGANVLTF. In DNA form, the CDR3 reads TGTGCCACCAGCTCTGGGTTTGGGGCCAACGTCCTGACTTTC.